Listed here are 26 T cell receptor beta chains from one sample, sequenced in a study of T cell responses to AZD1222 COVID-19 vaccine. Clones were read by immunoSEQ multiplex PCR, and TCRdb kept only the in-frame ones, dropping some. The sample shows 200,000 or so clones, roughly 91% of them seen only once. The sequences come from peripheral blood, collected on day 0 of MenACWY control vaccination. The receptor set was obtained from an adult in good health.

The CDR3 region is CASLPRGASNGRTEAFF. The CDR3 DNA reads as TGTGCCAGCCTCCCCCGGGGGGCGAGCAACGGGAGGACTGAAGCTTTCTTT. The J gene is TRBJ1-1, the V gene TRBV28; maybe TRBD1 (6 bases). V lost 8 bases and J lost 5, with 27 bases in between. This CDR3 spans 17 amino acids. CDR1 and CDR2 (germline): MDHEN, SYDVKM.

The DNA of the CDR3 is TGTGCCAGCAGGACTAGCGGGCCGGGGGAGCAGTACTTC. This gives the protein CASRTSGPGEQYF. This rearrangement joins TRBV12-3 or TRBV12-4 to TRBJ2-7, with 10 bases lining up with TRBD2. Trimming at V came to 6 bases and at J to 7 bases, leaving 6 bases not matched to a gene. The CDR3 has 13 residues.

This rearrangement joins TRBV2 to TRBJ1-2; perhaps TRBD1 as D (5 bases). The CDR3 consists of 15 residues. The germline V gene has CDR1 SNHLY and CDR2 FYNNEI. Deletions cut 6 bases from V and 0 bases from J, with 14 bases between. This CDR3 reads CASRGGAPANYGYTF. Here the CDR3 DNA reads TGTGCCAGCAGGGGTGGGGCCCCAGCTAACTATGGCTACACCTTC.

V is TRBV7-9 and J is TRBJ1-1; maybe TRBD1 (5 bases). The V end was cut by 4 bases, the J end by 2 bases, with 14 bases between. The V gene's germline CDR1 is SEHNR and CDR2 FQNEAQ (reference sequence). This CDR3 region has 15 residues. CDR3 DNA sequence: TGTGCCAGCAGCTCCTGGGGCAATTTAAACACTGAAGCTTTCTTT. Translating gives CASSSWGNLNTEAFF. Using reference TRBV7-9 and TRBJ1-1 for the parts outside the CDR3, the full variable domain is DTGVSQNPRHKITKRGQNVTFRCDPISEHNRLYWYRQTLGQGPEFLTYFQNEAQLEKSRLLSDRFSAERPKGSFSTLEIQRTEQGDSAMYLCASSSWGNLNTEAFFGQGTRLTVV.

The rearrangement joins TRBV4-3 to TRBJ1-1, with unresolved D. V was clipped by 1 base and J by 2 bases, with 11 bases between them. This CDR3 is 15 amino acids long. Germline-derived CDR1 and CDR2 are LGHNA and YSLEER. The DNA for the CDR3 is TGCGCCAGCAGCCAAGTCCACGGGATTAACACTGAAGCTTTCTTT. This gives the protein CASSQVHGINTEAFF.

The V gene is TRBV5-6, the J gene TRBJ2-7; the D call may be TRBD1 or TRBD2 (5 bases each). Trimming stripped 4 bases from V and 3 bases from J, with 11 bases between. The CDR3 runs to 13 residues. Germline CDR1 and CDR2: SGHDT and YYEEEE. The CDR3 DNA sequence: TGTGCCAGCAGCCCCGGGGCAGACTACGAGCAGTACTTC. This codes for CASSPGADYEQYF.

The rearrangement links TRBV5-8 to TRBJ1-6; D unresolved. This CDR3 is built from 15 residues. Trimming left V 9 bases short and J 1 base short, with 14 bases between. CDR1 and CDR2 (germline): SGHTS, YDEGEE. CDR3 protein: CATNLGGSYNSPLHF. As DNA, the CDR3 is TGTGCCACGAACCTCGGAGGATCCTATAATTCACCCCTCCACTTT.

This clone has only a few counts. The chain is built from TRBV4-2 and TRBJ1-5; TRBD1 might be the D (6 bases). CDR1 and CDR2 (germline): LGHNA, YNFKEQ. CDR3 length: 16 amino acids. V dropped 3 bases and J dropped 4 bases, with 16 bases sitting between them. CDR3 DNA sequence: TGTGCCAGCAGCCACCCCGGGACAAATGGGAATCAGCCCCAGCATTTT. It yields the protein CASSHPGTNGNQPQHF.

The chain carries TRBV18 and TRBJ1-6, with D tentatively TRBD1 (5 bases). V was pared by 6 bases and J by 2 bases, with 11 bases between. The CDR3 is 15 residues long. Germline CDR1 is KGHSH and CDR2 is LQKENI. The CDR3 spells CASSSGGPYNSPLHF. The DNA of the CDR3 is TGTGCCAGCTCCAGCGGGGGTCCCTATAATTCACCCCTCCACTTT. Supplemented by reference TRBV18 and TRBJ1-6, the full variable domain reads NAGVMQNPRHLVRRRGQEARLRCSPMKGHSHVYWYRQLPEEGLKFMVYLQKENIIDESGMPKERFSAEFPKEGPSILRIQQVVRGDSAAYFCASSSGGPYNSPLHFGNGTRLTVT.

The V gene is TRBV30, the J gene TRBJ1-6; D remains unclear. The ends were cut back, 2 bases at V and 8 bases at J, with 10 bases in the middle. CDR1 and CDR2 (germline): GTSNPN, SVGIG (reference sequence). The CDR3 consists of 13 residues. The CDR3 spells CAWSSPPHSPLHF. The CDR3 nucleotides read TGTGCCTGGAGTTCCCCACCGCATTCACCCCTCCACTTT.

V and J are TRBV28 and TRBJ1-1, with 10 bases matching TRBD1. The germline V gene has CDR1 MDHEN and CDR2 SYDVKM. This CDR3 is 14 amino acids long. The J segment lost 6 bases and the V segment lost 7 bases, leaving 8 bases of the junction unmatched. CDR3 loop: CASKDGQGVAEAFF. CDR3 bases: TGTGCCAGCAAGGATGGACAGGGGGTCGCTGAAGCTTTCTTT.

The genes are TRBV5-4 and TRBJ1-4; D is ambiguous. Trimming took 2 bases from V and 4 from J, leaving 9 bases between them. In germline, CDR1 is SGHNT, CDR2 YYREEE (reference sequence). The CDR3 covers 14 residues. The DNA for the CDR3 is TGTGCCAGCAGCTTCGGGAGGGATAATGAAAAACTGTTTTTT. Protein product: CASSFGRDNEKLFF.

The J gene is TRBJ1-5, the V gene TRBV6-5; 8 bases align to TRBD1. The trim removed 4 bases at V and 6 bases at J, leaving 11 bases unmatched. This CDR3 has 16 residues. Per germline, CDR1 MNHEY and CDR2 SVGAGI. DNA of the CDR3: TGTGCCAGCAGTTCTTCTGGACAGGGAATCCCTCAGCCCCAGCATTTT. Protein sequence: CASSSSGQGIPQPQHF.

The J gene is TRBJ1-5, the V gene TRBV5-4; D call uncertain. From germline, CDR1 is SGHNT and CDR2 YYREEE (reference sequence). This CDR3 region has 13 residues. V lost 0 bases to trimming and J lost 7 bases, with 8 bases between them. CDR3 DNA: TGTGCCAGCAGCTTGGACGCGGGACAGCCCCAGCATTTT. Translation: CASSLDAGQPQHF.

J is TRBJ1-1 and V is TRBV7-9, with D maybe TRBD1 (5 bases). V lost 4 bases and J lost 4, with 19 bases in between. Germline V gene sequence: CDR1 SEHNR, CDR2 FQNEAQ (reference sequence). The CDR3 contains 16 residues. The CDR3 region has the DNA TGTGCCAGCAGCTCCATCTTATTGAATGGGGGCACTGAAGCTTTCTTT. Amino acids: CASSSILLNGGTEAFF.

The J gene is TRBJ1-2, the V gene TRBV19; 7 nucleotides line up with TRBD1. With V trimmed by 7 bases and J by 8 bases, 19 bases remained unmatched. The CDR3 sequence is 16 residues long. Germline V CDR1 and CDR2: LNHDA, SQIVND (reference sequence). DNA of the CDR3: TGTGCCAGTACCGACTTGGGGCGACAGGGAGGTCGCGGCTACACCTTC. Protein product: CASTDLGRQGGRGYTF. Filled out from reference TRBV19 and TRBJ1-2, the complete variable domain reads DGGITQSPKYLFRKEGQNVTLSCEQNLNHDAMYWYRQDPGQGLRLIYYSQIVNDFQKGDIAEGYSVSREKKESFPLTVTSAQKNPTAFYLCASTDLGRQGGRGYTFGSGTRLTVV.

The genes are TRBV11-2 and TRBJ2-6; D is unresolved. This CDR3 is 16 amino acids long. V dropped 6 bases and J dropped 5 bases, with 17 bases sitting between them. Germline-derived CDR1 and CDR2 are SGHAT and FQNNGV. The CDR3: CASRSRERGRANVLTF. CDR3 coding DNA: TGTGCCAGCAGGTCCCGAGAACGAGGCCGGGCCAACGTCCTGACTTTC.

CDR3 sequence (DNA): TGTGCCAGCAGCGCCGACAGGCGGAGGGAAAAACTGTTTTTT. Its translation: CASSADRRREKLFF. V is TRBV7-2 and J is TRBJ1-4, with D possibly TRBD1 on 6 matching bases. CDR3 length: 14 amino acids. Trimming shortened V by 5 bases and J by 8 bases, and 15 bases separated the two germline ends. In germline, CDR1 is SGHTA, CDR2 FQGNSA.

The V call is TRBV19, the J call TRBJ1-5, with a tentative D call TRBD1 (6 bases). The CDR3 totals 14 residues. Germline-derived CDR1 and CDR2 are LNHDA and SQIVND (reference sequence). Trimming cost V 0 bases and J 9 bases, with 12 bases left between them. CDR3 bases: TGTGCCAGTAGTATAGACAGGGGAGTGAGGCCCCAGCATTTT. It translates to CASSIDRGVRPQHF.

The chain uses TRBV7-2 and TRBJ1-5; possible D gene TRBD1, 5 bases. This CDR3 region has 15 residues. Germline V gene lookup returns CDR1 SGHTA and CDR2 FQGNSA. V lost 4 bases and J lost 7, with 17 bases in between. DNA for the CDR3: TGTGCCAGCAGCTCACGACGCGGGGCGGGACAGCCCCAGCATTTT. Translation: CASSSRRGAGQPQHF.

The V call is TRBV27, the J call TRBJ1-2; D call uncertain. Trimming took off 6 bases at V and 5 bases at J, with 10 bases between the two ends. The CDR3 is made up of 12 amino acids. CDR1 is MNHEY and CDR2 is SMNVEV in the germline V gene (reference sequence). This chain's CDR3 is CASSFKGYGYTF. CDR3 DNA: TGTGCCAGCAGCTTTAAAGGGTATGGCTACACCTTC.

V gene TRBV7-3 combines with J gene TRBJ2-1, with TRBD2 matching over 10 bases. The CDR3 extends over 15 amino acids. Germline CDR1 SGHTA, CDR2 FQGTGA. With 2 bases clipped from V and 8 bases from J, the junction kept 6 bases outside the gene matches. The CDR3 here is CASSLVSSGGYEQFF. The CDR3 region has the DNA TGTGCCAGCAGCTTAGTGTCTAGCGGGGGTTATGAGCAGTTCTTC.

The CDR3 loop reads CASSLAPHRDGNQPQHF. In nucleotides, the CDR3 is TGTGCCAGCAGCTTAGCCCCCCATAGGGATGGGAATCAGCCCCAGCATTTT. The V gene is TRBV7-9, the J gene TRBJ1-5; D uncertain. V dropped 0 bases and J dropped 4 bases, with 16 bases sitting between them. CDR1 and CDR2 (germline): SEHNR, FQNEAQ (reference sequence). This CDR3 is 17 amino acids long.

The chain combines TRBV19 with TRBJ2-3, with TRBD2 identical over 12 bases. Germline CDR1 LNHDA, CDR2 SQIVND (reference sequence). Trimming at V came to 4 bases and at J to 2 bases, leaving 10 bases not matched to a gene. The CDR3 spans 18 residues. In DNA form, the CDR3 reads TGTGCCAGTAGTACCCGATTAGGACTAGCGGGGAACACAGATACGCAGTATTTT. Residues: CASSTRLGLAGNTDTQYF.

The chain employs TRBV7-2 and TRBJ2-3, with D uncertain. Looked up from germline, CDR1 is SGHTA and CDR2 is FQGNSA. The CDR3 is made up of 15 amino acids. Trimming left V 9 bases short and J 4 bases short, with 20 bases between. CDR3 in DNA: TGTGCCAGAAAAGGCCTAGTAGTTCCCCCAGATACGCAGTATTTT. It encodes CARKGLVVPPDTQYF.

The J gene is TRBJ2-7, the V gene TRBV28, with TRBD1 as a possible D gene (6 bases). The V and J ends lost 6 bases and 3 bases respectively, with 9 bases between them. The CDR3 loop spans 12 amino acids. Germline assignment: CDR1 MDHEN and CDR2 SYDVKM. CDR3 DNA sequence: TGTGCCAGCAGGGGGGCTCTCTACGAGCAGTACTTC. Protein product: CASRGALYEQYF.